This note documents a single T cell receptor beta chain sequence. The antigen remains undetermined. Germline loops: CDR1 MNHEY, CDR2 SMNVEV (reference sequence). V lost 3 bases, J lost 9 bases, and 12 bases lay in between. The CDR3 totals 13 residues. The PCR ran on 60 Vbeta and 13 Jbeta primers. In the authors' methods: About 12 million shared chains were among the 65 million to 85 million unique TCR beta chains that a later analysis counted. Sequenced by immunoSEQ multiplex PCR; TCRdb stores in-frame clones only, minus some. The V and J calls and the clone size are those of that table, but D and trimming were determined from the DNA. Of under 130,000 clones in the sample, 75% to 85% were seen once. This sample is part of a study of cytomegalovirus exposure and HLA in healthy donors. Study observations and caveats: It was 160 or so TCR beta chains that were listed as cytomegalovirus-associated.

The sample comprised PBMCs. V usage is TRBV27 and J usage is TRBJ1-5, with D perhaps matching TRBD1 (6 bases). This TCR derives from a man in his late teens or twenties in good health and CMV-seronegative. For the CDR3, the DNA is TGTGCCAGCAGTTTTGCCGGGGGGCCGCCCCAGCATTTT. The encoded protein is CASSFAGGPPQHF.